This TCR beta chain was observed in a study of blood T cell repertoires in COVID-19 (dated by TCRdb to 2018 to 2021). Some background on the complete study: Samples covering the acute and convalescent phases of COVID-19 were provided by collaborators in the United States, Italy and Spain. The material from the prospective study consisted of cDNA or gDNA derived from T cells, B-cell-depleted T cells, or PBMCs. Nearly every sample came with metadata listing a de-identified subject ID, COVID-19 status, age in years and sex. The samples were drawn from the first 160 participants of the ongoing ImmuneRACE study and from more than 1,000 subjects provided by 6 global collaborators. Where available, HLA class I and class II types were taken from metadata supplied by the sample provider and were not determined by assay-based typing. Subjects who had been exposed to COVID-19, were actively infected with it, or had recovered from it provided the deeply sampled blood TCRbeta repertoires that made up the dataset. The repertoires were made available in a free public database intended to serve as a resource for research on the immune response to SARS-CoV-2. Study-wide conclusions, independent of this receptor: How much clinical and demographic metadata was included differed by source and by participant, and the metadata was provided uncurated.

Each collaborating institution followed its own protocols to collect whole blood in K2EDTA tubes. For TCRbeta analysis, collaborators shipped samples as frozen whole blood, isolated PBMCs, or DNA extracted from either of those sample types. The germline V gene sets CDR1 to KGHSH and CDR2 to LQKENI. The CDR3, cysteine through phenylalanine, is 14 amino acids long. Just the 42-base CDR3 DNA is kept, in frame starting at base 1. Trimming takes 6 bases off V and 7 bases off J; junction bases not matched to a gene: 10. The immunoSEQ Assay, a bias-controlled multiplex PCR, was used to amplify TCRbeta CDR3 regions from genomic DNA. As for the original processing: The number of nucleated cells in each sample was estimated by amplification of reference gene primers within the assay. To quantify the absolute abundance of each unique TCRbeta CDR3 rearrangement, sequence reads were collapsed and filtered. For each sample, productive Simpson clonality was calculated as the square root of Simpson's diversity index across productive rearrangements. TCRdb obtained this table from immuneACCESS and retained in-frame rearrangements with V and J assigned. These tables miss some clones; where compared with another copy, unresolved V genes account for less than half of the shortfall, and the remainder is unexplained. V and J calls and clone size are those listed in that table; D and trimming were worked out from the DNA. The sample includes tens of thousands of clones, with nearly 90% observed a single time. The biggest ten clones account for around 4.5% of the sample.

In its sample, this clone was seen once. What this receptor recognizes is not known. Within one base of it there is no much larger clone, and no base qualities were kept. Input material: peripheral blood. The rearranged chain carries TRBV18 and TRBJ1-2, and 8 bases in between align with TRBD1. The clonotype originates from a woman of 80 years or more with active or convalescent COVID-19. The sequence in DNA is TGTGCCAGCTCCGAACCCGGGACAGGCCTTGGCTACACCTTC. This translates into CASSEPGTGLGYTF. The full variable domain, completed from the reference TRBV18 and TRBJ1-2 proteins outside the CDR3, reads NAGVMQNPRHLVRRRGQEARLRCSPMKGHSHVYWYRQLPEEGLKFMVYLQKENIIDESGMPKERFSAEFPKEGPSILRIQQVVRGDSAAYFCASSEPGTGLGYTFGSGTRLTVV.